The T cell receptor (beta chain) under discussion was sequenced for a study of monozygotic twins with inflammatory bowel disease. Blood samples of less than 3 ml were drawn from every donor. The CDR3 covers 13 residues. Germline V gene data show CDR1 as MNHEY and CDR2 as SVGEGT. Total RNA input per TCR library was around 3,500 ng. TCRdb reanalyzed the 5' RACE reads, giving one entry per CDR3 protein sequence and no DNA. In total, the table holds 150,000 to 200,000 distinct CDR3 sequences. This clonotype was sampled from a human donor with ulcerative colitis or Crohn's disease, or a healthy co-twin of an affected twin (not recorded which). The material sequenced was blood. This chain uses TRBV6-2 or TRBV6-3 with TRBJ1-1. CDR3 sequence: CASSYSGPMGAFF.